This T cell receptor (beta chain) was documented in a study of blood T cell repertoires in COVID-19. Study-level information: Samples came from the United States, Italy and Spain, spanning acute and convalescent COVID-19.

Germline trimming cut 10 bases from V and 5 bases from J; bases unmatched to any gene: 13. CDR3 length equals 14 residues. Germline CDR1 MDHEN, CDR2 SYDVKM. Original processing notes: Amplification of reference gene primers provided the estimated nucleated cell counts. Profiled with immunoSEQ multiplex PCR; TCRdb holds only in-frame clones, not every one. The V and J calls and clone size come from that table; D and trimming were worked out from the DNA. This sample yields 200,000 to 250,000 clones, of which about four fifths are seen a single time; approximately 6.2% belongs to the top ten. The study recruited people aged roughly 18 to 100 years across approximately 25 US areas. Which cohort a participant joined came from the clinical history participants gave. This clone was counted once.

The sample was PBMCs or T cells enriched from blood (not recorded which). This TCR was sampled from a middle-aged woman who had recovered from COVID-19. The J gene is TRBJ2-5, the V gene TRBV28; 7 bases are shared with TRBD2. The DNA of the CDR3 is TGTGCCACCTCAAGGCTGGGGGGGAGGGAGACCCAGTACTTC. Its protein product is CATSRLGGRETQYF.